This TCR beta chain came from a study of tumor-infiltrating lymphocytes in primary liver carcinoma. This CDR3 has 15 amino acids. Overall study findings and caveats: Presence in all five tumor regions was observed for only about 7.5-25% of top clones.

TCR beta cDNA was prepared out of around 460 ng total RNA by means of a constant-region primer. Employing slightly modified ARM-PCR, three nested multiplex PCR rounds were run, and these gave rise to the TCR beta libraries. TRBV1-TRBV30 forward primers and a C-beta reverse primer were used in the first two PCR rounds, which each ran for about 10 cycles. One entry per CDR3 protein, called by TCRdb with MiXCR from the multiplex PCR reads. The sample has approximately 190,000 distinct CDR3 sequences, about 85% seen once; the top ten hold over 15%. Points on this clonotype: The antigen remains unidentified. One end of the junction fails to match germline, which may point to a read error.

Investigators took RNA and DNA out together from 20-30 mg of unsorted bulk tissue. The source of this sequence is a man between 40 and 49 years old with primary liver carcinoma and hepatitis B virus infection. V is TRBV12-3 or TRBV12-4 and J is TRBJ2-3; D may be TRBD2 (5 bases). Sequencing was performed on tumor tissue from primary liver carcinoma. This chain's CDR3 is CASSPQWERPDTHYF. The CDR3 DNA reads as TGTGCCAGCAGTCCGCAGTGGGAGAGGCCAGATACGCATTATTTT.